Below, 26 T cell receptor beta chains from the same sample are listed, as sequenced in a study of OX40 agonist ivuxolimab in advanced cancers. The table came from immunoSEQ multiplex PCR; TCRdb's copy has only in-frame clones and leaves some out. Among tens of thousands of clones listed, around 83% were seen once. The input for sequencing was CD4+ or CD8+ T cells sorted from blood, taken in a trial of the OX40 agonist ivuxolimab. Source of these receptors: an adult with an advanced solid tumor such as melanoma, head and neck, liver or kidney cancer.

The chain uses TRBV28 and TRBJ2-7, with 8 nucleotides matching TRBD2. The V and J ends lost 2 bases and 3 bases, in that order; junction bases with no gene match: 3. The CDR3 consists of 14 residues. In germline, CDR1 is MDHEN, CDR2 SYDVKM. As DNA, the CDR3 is TGTGCCAGCAGTTTAACGGGGGGGCACTACGAGCAGTACGTC. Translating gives CASSLTGGHYEQYV.

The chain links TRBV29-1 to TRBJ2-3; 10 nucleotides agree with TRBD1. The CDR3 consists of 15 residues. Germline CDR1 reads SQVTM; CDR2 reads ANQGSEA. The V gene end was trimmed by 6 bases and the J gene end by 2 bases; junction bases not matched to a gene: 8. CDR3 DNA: TGCAGCGTGGTGGGACAGGGGATTTTCACAGATACGCAGTATTTT. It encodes CSVVGQGIFTDTQYF.

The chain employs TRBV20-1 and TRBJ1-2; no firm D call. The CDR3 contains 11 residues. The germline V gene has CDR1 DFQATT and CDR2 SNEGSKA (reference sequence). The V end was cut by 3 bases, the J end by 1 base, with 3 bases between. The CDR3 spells CSARSNYGYTF. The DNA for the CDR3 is TGCAGTGCTAGGAGTAACTATGGCTACACCTTC.

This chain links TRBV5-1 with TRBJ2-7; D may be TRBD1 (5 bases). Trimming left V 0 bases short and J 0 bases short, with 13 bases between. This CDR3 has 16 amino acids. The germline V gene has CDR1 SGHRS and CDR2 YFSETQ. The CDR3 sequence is CASSLALGAVSYEQYF. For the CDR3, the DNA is TGCGCCAGCAGCTTGGCCCTTGGGGCCGTCTCCTACGAGCAGTACTTC.

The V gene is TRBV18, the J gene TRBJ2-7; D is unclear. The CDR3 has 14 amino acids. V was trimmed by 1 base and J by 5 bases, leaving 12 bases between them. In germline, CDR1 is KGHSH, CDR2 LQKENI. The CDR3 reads CASSPRPGNHEQYF. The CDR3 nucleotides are TGTGCCAGCTCACCACGCCCGGGCAACCACGAGCAGTACTTC.

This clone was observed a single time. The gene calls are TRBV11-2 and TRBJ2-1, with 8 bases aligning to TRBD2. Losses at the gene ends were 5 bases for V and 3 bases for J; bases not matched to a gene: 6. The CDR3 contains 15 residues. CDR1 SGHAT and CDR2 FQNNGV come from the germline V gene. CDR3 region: CASSPRSGSYNEQFF. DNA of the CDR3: TGTGCCAGCAGCCCACGGAGCGGGAGCTACAATGAGCAGTTCTTC.

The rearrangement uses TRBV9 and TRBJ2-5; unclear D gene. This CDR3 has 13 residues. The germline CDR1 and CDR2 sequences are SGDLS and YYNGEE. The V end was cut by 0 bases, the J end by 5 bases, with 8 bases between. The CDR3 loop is CASSVAAVETQYF. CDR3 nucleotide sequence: TGTGCCAGCAGCGTAGCAGCTGTGGAGACCCAGTACTTC.

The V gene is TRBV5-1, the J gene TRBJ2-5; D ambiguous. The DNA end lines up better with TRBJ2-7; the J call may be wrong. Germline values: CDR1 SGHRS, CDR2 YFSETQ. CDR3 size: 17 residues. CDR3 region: CASSLSAAQVINYEQYF. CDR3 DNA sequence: TGCGCCAGCAGCTTGTCGGCAGCTCAAGTGATAAACTACGAGCAGTACTTC.

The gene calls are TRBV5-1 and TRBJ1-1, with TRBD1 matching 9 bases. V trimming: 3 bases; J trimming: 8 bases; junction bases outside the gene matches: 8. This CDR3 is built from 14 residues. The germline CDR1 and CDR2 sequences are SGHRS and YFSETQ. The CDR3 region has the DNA TGCGCCAGCAGCTGGGGACAGGGTAGCGGCGAAGCTTTCTTT. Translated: CASSWGQGSGEAFF.

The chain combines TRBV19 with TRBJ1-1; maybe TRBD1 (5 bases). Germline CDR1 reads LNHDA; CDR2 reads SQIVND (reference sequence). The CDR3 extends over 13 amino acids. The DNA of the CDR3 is TGTGCGACGAAAGCCGGGACCTTAAGGGAGGCTTTCTTT. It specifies CATKAGTLREAFF.

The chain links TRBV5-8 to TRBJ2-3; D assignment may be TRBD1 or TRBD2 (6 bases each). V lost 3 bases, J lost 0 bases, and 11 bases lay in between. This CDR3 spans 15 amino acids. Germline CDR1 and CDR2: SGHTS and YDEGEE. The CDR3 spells CASSSRGVSTDTQYF. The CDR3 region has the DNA TGTGCCAGCAGCTCGAGGGGGGTTAGCACAGATACGCAGTATTTT.

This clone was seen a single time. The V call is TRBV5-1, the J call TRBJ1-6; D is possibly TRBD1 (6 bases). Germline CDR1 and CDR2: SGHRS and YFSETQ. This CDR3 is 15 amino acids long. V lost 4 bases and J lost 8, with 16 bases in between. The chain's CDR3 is CASSREMGADSPLHF. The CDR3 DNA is TGCGCCAGCAGCCGTGAAATGGGGGCCGATTCACCCCTCCACTTT.

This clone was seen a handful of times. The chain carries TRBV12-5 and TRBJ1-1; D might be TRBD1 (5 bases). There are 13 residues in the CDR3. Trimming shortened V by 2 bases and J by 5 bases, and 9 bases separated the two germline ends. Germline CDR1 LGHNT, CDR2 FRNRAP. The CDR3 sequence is CASGLLGGTEAFF. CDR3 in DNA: TGTGCTAGTGGTTTGTTGGGGGGTACTGAAGCTTTCTTT. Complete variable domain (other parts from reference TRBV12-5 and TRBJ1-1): DARVTQTPRHKVTEMGQEVTMRCQPILGHNTVFWYRQTMMQGLELLAYFRNRAPLDDSGMPKDRFSAEMPDATLATLKIQPSEPRDSAVYFCASGLLGGTEAFFGQGTRLTVV.

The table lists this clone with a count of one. CDR3 region: CSARIETQYF. The CDR3 DNA follows: TGCAGTGCTAGAATCGAGACCCAGTACTTC. The V call is TRBV20-1, the J call TRBJ2-5, with unresolved D. This CDR3 has 10 residues. From germline, CDR1 is DFQATT and CDR2 SNEGSKA (reference sequence). Trimming removed 2 bases at V and 5 bases at J, with 3 bases between.

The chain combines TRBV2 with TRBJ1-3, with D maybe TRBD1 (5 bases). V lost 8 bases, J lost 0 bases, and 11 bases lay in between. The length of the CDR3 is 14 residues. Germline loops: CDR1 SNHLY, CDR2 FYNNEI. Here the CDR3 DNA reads TGTGCCAGCGAATACAGGCTCTCTGGAAACACCATATATTTT. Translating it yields CASEYRLSGNTIYF.

CDR3 in DNA: TGTGCCAGCAGAGCGACTAGCCCTATCCCTACAGATACGCAGTATTTT. Protein sequence: CASRATSPIPTDTQYF. V gene TRBV6-6 combines with J gene TRBJ2-3; 7 bases align to TRBD2. This CDR3 spans 16 amino acids. Germline V lookup: CDR1 MNHNY, CDR2 SVGAGI (reference sequence). The J segment lost 3 bases and the V segment lost 6 bases, leaving 12 bases of the junction unmatched.

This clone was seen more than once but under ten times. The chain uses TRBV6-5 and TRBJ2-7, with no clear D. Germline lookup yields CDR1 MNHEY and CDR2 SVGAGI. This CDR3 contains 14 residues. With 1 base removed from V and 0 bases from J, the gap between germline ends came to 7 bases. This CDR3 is CASSYWPNSYEQYF. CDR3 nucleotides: TGTGCCAGCAGTTACTGGCCTAACTCCTACGAGCAGTACTTC.

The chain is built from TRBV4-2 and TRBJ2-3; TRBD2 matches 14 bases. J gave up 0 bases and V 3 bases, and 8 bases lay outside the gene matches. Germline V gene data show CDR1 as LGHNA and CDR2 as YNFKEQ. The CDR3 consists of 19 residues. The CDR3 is CASSQEMTSGGASTDTQYF. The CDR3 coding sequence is TGTGCCAGCAGCCAGGAAATGACTAGCGGGGGGGCTAGCACAGATACGCAGTATTTT.

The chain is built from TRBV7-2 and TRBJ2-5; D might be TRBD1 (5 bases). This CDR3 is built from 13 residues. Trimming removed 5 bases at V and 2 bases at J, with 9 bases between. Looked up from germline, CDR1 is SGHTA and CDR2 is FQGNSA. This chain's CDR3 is CASSRGAQETQYF. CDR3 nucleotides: TGTGCCAGCAGCCGTGGGGCTCAAGAGACCCAGTACTTC.

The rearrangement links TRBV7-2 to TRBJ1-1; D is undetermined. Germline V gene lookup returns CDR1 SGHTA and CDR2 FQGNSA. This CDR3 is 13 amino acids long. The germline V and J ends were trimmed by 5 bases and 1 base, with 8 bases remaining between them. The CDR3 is CASSNGPNTEAFF. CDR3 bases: TGTGCCAGCAGCAACGGGCCGAACACTGAAGCTTTCTTT.

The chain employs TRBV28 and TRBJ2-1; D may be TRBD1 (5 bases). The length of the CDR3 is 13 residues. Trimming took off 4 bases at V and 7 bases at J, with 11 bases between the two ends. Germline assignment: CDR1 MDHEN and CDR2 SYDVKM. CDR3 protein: CASSSQEPNEQFF. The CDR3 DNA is TGTGCCAGCAGTTCACAGGAACCAAATGAGCAGTTCTTC.

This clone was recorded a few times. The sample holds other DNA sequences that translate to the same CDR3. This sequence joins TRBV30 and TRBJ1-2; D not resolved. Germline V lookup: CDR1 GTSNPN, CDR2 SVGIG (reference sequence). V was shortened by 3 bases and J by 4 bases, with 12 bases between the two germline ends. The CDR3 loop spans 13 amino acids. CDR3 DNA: TGTGCCTGGAGCGCCGGGCAGAGCTATGGCTACACCTTC. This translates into CAWSAGQSYGYTF. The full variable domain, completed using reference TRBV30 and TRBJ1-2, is SQTIHQWPATLVQPVGSPLSLECTVEGTSNPNLYWYRQAAGRGLQLLFYSVGIGQISSEVPQNLSASRPQDRQFILSSKKLLLSDSGFYLCAWSAGQSYGYTFGSGTRLTVV.

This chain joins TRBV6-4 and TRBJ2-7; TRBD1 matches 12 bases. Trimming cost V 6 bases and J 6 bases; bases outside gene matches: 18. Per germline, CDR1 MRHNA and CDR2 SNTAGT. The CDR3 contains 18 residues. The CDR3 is CASRVRDRGRLKGSEQYV. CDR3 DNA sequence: TGTGCCAGCAGAGTCCGGGACAGGGGGCGCTTGAAGGGCTCCGAGCAGTACGTC.

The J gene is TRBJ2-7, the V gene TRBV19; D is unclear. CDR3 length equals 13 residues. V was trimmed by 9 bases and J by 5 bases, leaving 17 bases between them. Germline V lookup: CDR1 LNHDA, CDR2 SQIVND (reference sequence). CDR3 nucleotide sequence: TGTGCCAGATACTACGATAGGGTCAACGAGCAGTACGTC. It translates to CARYYDRVNEQYV.

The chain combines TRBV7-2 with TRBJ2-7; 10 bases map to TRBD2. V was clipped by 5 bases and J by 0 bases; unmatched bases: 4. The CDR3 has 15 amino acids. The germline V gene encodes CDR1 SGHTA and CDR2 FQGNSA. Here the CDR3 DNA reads TGTGCCAGCAGCATACTAGCGGGGTACTCCTACGAGCAGTACGTC. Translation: CASSILAGYSYEQYV.

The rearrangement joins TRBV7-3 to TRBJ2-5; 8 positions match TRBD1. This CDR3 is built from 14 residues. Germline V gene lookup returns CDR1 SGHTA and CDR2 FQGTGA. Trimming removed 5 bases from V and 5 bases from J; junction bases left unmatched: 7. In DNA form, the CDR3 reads TGTGCCAGCAGCCCATCAGGGGGCTGGGAGACCCAGTACTTC. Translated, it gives CASSPSGGWETQYF.